The 6 T cell receptor beta chains given below trace back to one sample, sequenced in a study of cytomegalovirus exposure and HLA in healthy donors. 60 Vbeta and 13 Jbeta primers were used in PCR. The method was immunoSEQ multiplex PCR; TCRdb's version includes in-frame clones alone and lacks a portion of them. The top ten hold under 6.5% of the sample, which has fewer than 45,000 clones, roughly 80% seen once. Sequenced material: PBMCs. Receptors were obtained from a male donor in good health and CMV-seronegative.

J is TRBJ2-2 and V is TRBV7-3; 9 nucleotides line up with TRBD2. With V trimmed by 5 bases and J by 2 bases, 3 bases remained unmatched. Germline CDR1 is SGHTA and CDR2 is FQGTGA. The CDR3 runs to 15 residues. The CDR3 loop reads CASSRTSENTGELFF. Written as DNA, the CDR3 is TGTGCCAGCAGCCGGACTAGCGAAAACACCGGGGAGCTGTTTTTT.

The chain joins TRBV4-1 to TRBJ2-3; D not certain. This CDR3 is 13 amino acids long. CDR1 and CDR2 from the germline V gene are MGHRA and YSYEKL. V was shortened by 0 bases and J by 7 bases, with 8 bases between the two germline ends. CDR3 residues: CASSQDPRHTQYF. The CDR3 nucleotides read TGCGCCAGCAGCCAAGACCCCAGGCATACGCAGTATTTT.

V and J are TRBV7-2 and TRBJ2-1, with 9 bases fitting TRBD2. Germline V CDR1 and CDR2: SGHTA, FQGNSA. The V and J ends lost 4 bases and 8 bases, in that order; junction bases with no gene match: 12. There are 16 residues in the CDR3. This chain's CDR3 is CASSWWPSGVMDEQFF. The CDR3 DNA follows: TGTGCCAGCAGCTGGTGGCCTAGCGGGGTTATGGATGAGCAGTTCTTC.

The J gene is TRBJ2-7, the V gene TRBV30; 8 nucleotides line up with TRBD1. Germline trimming cut 5 bases from V and 9 bases from J; bases unmatched to any gene: 15. Germline V gene lookup returns CDR1 GTSNPN and CDR2 SVGIG (reference sequence). The CDR3 extends over 14 amino acids. The CDR3 nucleotides read TGTGCCTGGGGGGGGACAGGAAGAATCGGCGGGCAGTACTTC. Its translation: CAWGGTGRIGGQYF.

This clone was observed a few times. This chain connects TRBV6-1 to TRBJ1-1; TRBD1 might be the D (5 bases). CDR3 size: 14 residues. Trimming removed 5 bases at V and 0 bases at J, with 10 bases between. CDR1 and CDR2 from the germline V gene are MNHNS and SASEGT. The CDR3 coding sequence is TGTGCCAGCAGTCCCCGCAGGGTGAACACTGAAGCTTTCTTT. It specifies CASSPRRVNTEAFF.

This sequence joins TRBV6-4 and TRBJ2-3, with 9 nucleotides matching TRBD1. This CDR3 has 15 residues. V was clipped by 4 bases and J by 2 bases; unmatched bases: 4. CDR1 MRHNA and CDR2 SNTAGT come from the germline V gene. The CDR3 bases are TGTGCCAGCAGTGGGACAGGGGCCCTCACAGATACGCAGTATTTT. Encoded protein: CASSGTGALTDTQYF.